This T cell receptor (beta chain) was identified in a study of blood T cell repertoires in COVID-19. Per the original data handling: Nucleated cell number was recorded as an estimate derived from reference gene primer amplification. The assay was immunoSEQ multiplex PCR, and TCRdb's table has in-frame clones only and misses some. V and J calls and clone size follow that table, whereas D and trimming were derived from the DNA. The data show approximately 60,000 clones, approximately 78% seen once. Germline V lookup: CDR1 MNHEY, CDR2 SMNVEV (reference sequence). This CDR3 contains 13 residues. V was shortened by 9 bases and J by 2 bases, with 13 bases between the two germline ends.

The TCR originated in a woman older than 75 with acute or convalescent COVID-19. The specimen was peripheral blood. The gene calls are TRBV27 and TRBJ1-2; a weak D match, TRBD1 (5 bases). CDR3 in DNA: TGTGCCAGGAGGCGACAGCAGAACTATGGCTACACCTTC. Translating it yields CARRRQQNYGYTF.